The clone carrying this T cell receptor (beta chain) was recorded a few times. The antigen is unknown. Data came from immunoSEQ multiplex PCR; TCRdb stores just in-frame clones and leaves some out. The sample lists around 350,000 clones; approximately 84% were seen once. The CDR3 totals 16 residues. V was pared by 4 bases and J by 4 bases, with 19 bases between. CDR1 is MNHNS and CDR2 is SASEGT in the germline V gene. The record originates from a study of Ad26.COV2.S vaccination and SARS-CoV-2 variants. Study context: The study gave Ad26.COV2.S intramuscularly, once or twice 56 days apart. Whole-study findings and limits: Comparable non-spike TCR breadth was observed in vaccine and placebo recipients.

The treatment is: roughly 20 received Ad26.COV2.S at low or high dose, single or two shots; 5 received placebo; per-sample allocation not given. Sampling took place 63 days after the first vaccine or placebo injection. The sample here was peripheral blood, taken in a trial of Ad26.COV2.S vaccine versus placebo. The TCR comes from a person between 18 and 59 years old who received the Ad26.COV2.S COVID-19 vaccine or a placebo. This chain joins TRBV6-1 and TRBJ1-2; possible D gene TRBD1, 6 bases. The CDR3 reads CASSGTGGQGSYGYTF. CDR3 sequence (DNA): TGTGCCAGCAGTGGGACTGGAGGGCAGGGGAGCTATGGCTACACCTTC.